The following is a T cell receptor (beta chain) sequence with its context. Its antigen is unidentified. Since a much larger clone is just one base distant, this may be a read error. These data are taken from a study of breast tumors, draining lymph nodes, adjacent tissues. Study findings and constraints: Tumors had less TCR diversity than lymph nodes, more than nontumor tissue. That most tumor T cells come from lymph nodes remained unproven. Luminal-like breast cancer showed significantly higher tumor–nontumor repertoire similarity than basal-like. Findings are consistent with lymph node origin and intratumoral expansion of most tumor T cells.

TCRdb redid the calling of the multiplex PCR reads with MiXCR, one entry per CDR3 protein. The sample carries about 220,000 distinct CDR3 sequences, under 40% recorded once. Samples came from axillary lymph nodes draining the breast cancer. Germline CDR1 is DFQATT and CDR2 is SNEGSKA (reference sequence). Trimming pared 3 bases from V and 4 bases from J, leaving 18 bases between. CDR3 length: 15 residues. The TCR comes from a female donor with breast cancer. Some clones in this sample may be carry-over from other donors' samples. The sample taken for sequencing was axillary lymph node tissue. V gene TRBV20-1 combines with J gene TRBJ1-2, with D perhaps matching TRBD1 (5 bases). The CDR3 nucleotides read TGCAGTGCTAGTGACCCCTCCTCAGGGCCCTATGGCTACACCTTC. It encodes CSASDPSSGPYGYTF.